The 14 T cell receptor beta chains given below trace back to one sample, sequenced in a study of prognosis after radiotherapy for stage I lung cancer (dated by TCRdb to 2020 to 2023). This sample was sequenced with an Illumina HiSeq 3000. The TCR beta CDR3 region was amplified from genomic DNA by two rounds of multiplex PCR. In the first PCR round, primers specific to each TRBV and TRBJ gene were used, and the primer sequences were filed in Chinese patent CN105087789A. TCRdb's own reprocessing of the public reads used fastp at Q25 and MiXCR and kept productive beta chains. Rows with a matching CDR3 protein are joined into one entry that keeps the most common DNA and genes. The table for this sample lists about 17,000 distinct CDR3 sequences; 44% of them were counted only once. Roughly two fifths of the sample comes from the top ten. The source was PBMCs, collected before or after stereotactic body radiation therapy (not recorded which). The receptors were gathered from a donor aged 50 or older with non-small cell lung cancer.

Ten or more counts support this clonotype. CDR3 coding DNA: TGTGCCACCAGGGCTCAGGGGCCCAACAATGAGCAGTTCTTC. This translates into CATRAQGPNNEQFF. The V call is TRBV24-1, the J call TRBJ2-1; possible D gene TRBD1, 6 bases. Germline V gene sequence: CDR1 KGHDR, CDR2 SFDVKD. This CDR3 has 14 amino acids. The V and J ends lost 7 bases and 5 bases respectively, with 14 bases between them.

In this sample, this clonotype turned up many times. The CDR3 sequence: CASSYSSPVGETQYF. DNA of the CDR3: TGTGCCAGCAGTTACTCGTCACCTGTTGGGGAGACCCAGTACTTC. The rearrangement links TRBV6-5 to TRBJ2-5; unclear D gene. The CDR3 consists of 15 residues. V was shortened by 0 bases and J by 5 bases, with 13 bases between the two germline ends. The germline V gene has CDR1 MNHEY and CDR2 SVGAGI.

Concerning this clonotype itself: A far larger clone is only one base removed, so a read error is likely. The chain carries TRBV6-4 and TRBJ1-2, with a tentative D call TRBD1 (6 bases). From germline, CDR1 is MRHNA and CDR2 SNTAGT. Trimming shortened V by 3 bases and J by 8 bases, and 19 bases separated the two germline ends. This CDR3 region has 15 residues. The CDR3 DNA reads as TGTGCCAGCAGTGAAGGTACAGGGATTATGGACGGCTACACCTTC. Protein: CASSEGTGIMDGYTF.

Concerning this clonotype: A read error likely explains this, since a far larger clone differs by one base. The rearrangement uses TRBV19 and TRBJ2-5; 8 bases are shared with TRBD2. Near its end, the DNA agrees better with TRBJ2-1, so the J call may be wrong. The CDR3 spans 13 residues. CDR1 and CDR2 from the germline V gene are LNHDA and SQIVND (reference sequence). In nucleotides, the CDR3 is TGTGCCAGTAGTATAGTACTAGCGGCTGAGCAGTTCTTC. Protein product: CASSIVLAAEQFF.

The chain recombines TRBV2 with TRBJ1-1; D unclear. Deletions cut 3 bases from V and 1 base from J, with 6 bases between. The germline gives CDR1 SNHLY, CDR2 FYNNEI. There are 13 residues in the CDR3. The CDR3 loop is CASSDGRNTEAFF. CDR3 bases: TGTGCCAGCAGTGATGGGAGGAACACTGAAGCTTTCTTT.

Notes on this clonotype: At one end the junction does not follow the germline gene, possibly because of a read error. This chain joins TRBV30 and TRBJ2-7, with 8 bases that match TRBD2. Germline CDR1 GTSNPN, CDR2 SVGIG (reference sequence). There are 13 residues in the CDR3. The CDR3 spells CAWSGGVTYGQYF. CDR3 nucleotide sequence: TGTGCCTGGAGCGGGGGGGTCACCTACGGGCAGTACTTC.

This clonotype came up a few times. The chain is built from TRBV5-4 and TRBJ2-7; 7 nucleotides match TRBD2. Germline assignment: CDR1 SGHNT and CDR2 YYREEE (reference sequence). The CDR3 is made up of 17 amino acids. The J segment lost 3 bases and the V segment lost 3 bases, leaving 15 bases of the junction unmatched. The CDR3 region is CASSWGGGGIQGYEQYF. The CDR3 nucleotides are TGTGCCAGCAGCTGGGGGGGGGGAGGAATCCAGGGCTACGAGCAGTACTTC.

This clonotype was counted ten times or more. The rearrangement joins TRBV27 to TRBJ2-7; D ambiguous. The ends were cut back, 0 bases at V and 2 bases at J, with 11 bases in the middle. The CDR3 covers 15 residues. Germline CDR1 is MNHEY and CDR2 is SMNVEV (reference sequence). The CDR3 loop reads CASSLSGAHPYEQYF. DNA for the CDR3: TGTGCCAGCAGTTTATCCGGAGCCCACCCCTACGAGCAGTACTTC.

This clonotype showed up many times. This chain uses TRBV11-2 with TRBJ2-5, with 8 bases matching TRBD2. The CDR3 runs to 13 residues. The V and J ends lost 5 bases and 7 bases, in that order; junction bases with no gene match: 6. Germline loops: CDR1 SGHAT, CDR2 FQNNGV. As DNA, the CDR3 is TGTGCCAGCAGCCTAGCGGGCAGGGGGACCCAGTACTTC. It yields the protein CASSLAGRGTQYF.

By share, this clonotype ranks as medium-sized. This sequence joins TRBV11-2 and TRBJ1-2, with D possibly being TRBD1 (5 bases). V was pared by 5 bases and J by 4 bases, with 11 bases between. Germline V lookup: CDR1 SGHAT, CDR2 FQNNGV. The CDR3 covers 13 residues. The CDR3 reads CASSTRQRYGYTF. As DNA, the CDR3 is TGTGCCAGCAGCACAAGACAGCGCTATGGCTACACCTTC.

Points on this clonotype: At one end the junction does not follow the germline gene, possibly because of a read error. The CDR3 sequence: CASRPQEGNYGYTF. Written as DNA, the CDR3 is TGTGCCAGCAGACCCCAGGAGGGAAACTATGGCTACACATTC. The chain joins TRBV6-2 or TRBV6-3 to TRBJ1-2; D not resolved. CDR1 is MNHEY and CDR2 is SVGEGT in the germline V gene. The CDR3 spans 14 residues.

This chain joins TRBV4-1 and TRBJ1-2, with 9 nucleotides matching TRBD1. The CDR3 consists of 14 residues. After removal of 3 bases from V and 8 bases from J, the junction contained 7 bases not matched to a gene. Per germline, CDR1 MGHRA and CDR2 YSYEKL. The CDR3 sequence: CASSQTGGWGGYTF. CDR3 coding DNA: TGCGCCAGCAGCCAGACAGGGGGATGGGGCGGCTACACCTTC.

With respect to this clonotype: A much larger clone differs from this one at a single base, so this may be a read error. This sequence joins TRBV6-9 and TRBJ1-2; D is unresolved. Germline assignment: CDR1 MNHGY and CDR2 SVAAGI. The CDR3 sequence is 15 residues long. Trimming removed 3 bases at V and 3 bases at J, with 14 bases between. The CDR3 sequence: CASSYGQTEHYGYTF. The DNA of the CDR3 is TGTGCCAGCAGTTACGGTCAGACTGAGCACTATGGCTACACCTTC.

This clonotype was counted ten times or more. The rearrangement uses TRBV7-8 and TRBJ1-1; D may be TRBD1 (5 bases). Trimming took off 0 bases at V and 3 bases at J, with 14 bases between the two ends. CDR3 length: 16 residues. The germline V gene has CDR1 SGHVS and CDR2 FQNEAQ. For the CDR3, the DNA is TGTGCCAGCAGCTTAGCGCCGGGGGAAATGGACACTGAAGCTTTCTTT. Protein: CASSLAPGEMDTEAFF.